This T cell receptor beta chain stems from a study of CDR3 diversity in severe acne. This clonotype has ten or more counts. TCRdb re-called the PCR reads through MiXCR, storing one row per CDR3 protein. The repertoire holds fewer than 100,000 distinct CDR3 sequences, with under 60% as singletons. The TCR comes from a male donor in good health, without acne. Material: blood.

The CDR3 DNA follows: TGTGCCAGCAGCGCCCGGGACAGGGGTTTCAATGAGCAGTTCTTC. Its protein is CASSARDRGFNEQFF. The chain joins TRBV9 to TRBJ2-1; 10 positions agree with TRBD1. The V segment lost 3 bases and the J segment 6 bases; nucleotides outside the gene matches: 6. The CDR3 has 15 amino acids. Germline V gene sequence: CDR1 SGDLS, CDR2 YYNGEE.